This TCR beta chain was captured by sequencing in a study of blood T cell repertoires in COVID-19. Study background: Samples taken during acute and convalescent COVID-19 were collected in the United States, Italy and Spain.

V was pared by 1 base and J by 6 bases, with 5 bases between. The CDR3 sequence is 12 residues long. This table comes from immunoSEQ multiplex PCR, and its TCRdb copy is limited to in-frame clones, with some not included. The data hold 100,000 to 150,000 clones, with 88% observed a single time. The chain uses TRBV12-3 or TRBV12-4 and TRBJ2-3, with no clear D. This TCR came from a human donor in a cohort sampled during active COVID-19. The source material was peripheral blood. CDR3 in amino acids: CASSLVSDTQYF. The CDR3 DNA reads as TGTGCCAGCAGTTTAGTATCGGATACGCAGTATTTT.